Listed below are T cell receptor beta chains from one sample, sequenced in a study of T cells in Graves' hyperthyroidism and ophthalmopathy. TCRdb analysed the multiplex PCR reads with MiXCR anew, one entry per CDR3 protein. The sample lists some 740,000 distinct CDR3 sequences, 12% to 15% seen once, with roughly a tenth in the top ten. The sample taken for sequencing was blood. These receptors all stem from a woman younger than 35 with Graves' hyperthyroidism. Each CDR3 is given with its conserved first and last residue. Fields, in order: V gene, CDR3 length, D gene, clone size, J gene, CDR3 DNA, CDR3 protein. A D gene is named only where the DNA matches it firmly. A clone size is listed for some rows: how often the clone was seen (once, few, many), or a class if it is expanded.

TRBV18	15	TRBD2	many	TRBJ2-7	TGTGCCAGCTCACCAGCGGGACTAGCGCCCTACGAGCAGTACTTC	CASSPAGLAPYEQYF
TRBV19	15	TRBD1	.	TRBJ1-1	TGTGCCAGTATTAACAGGGGGCTGGAGGGCACTGAAGCTTTCTTT	CASINRGLEGTEAFF
TRBV7-9	14	.	.	TRBJ1-6	TGTGCCAGCAGCACTTCAAGGGAGGGATCACCCCTCCACTTT	CASSTSREGSPLHF
TRBV29-1	12	.	.	TRBJ2-7	TGCAGCGTTGAGACAGGAGGCTACGGGCAGTACTTC	CSVETGGYGQYF
TRBV11-2	15	.	few	TRBJ2-7	TGTGCCAGCGGCCGGGGGCAGGGCTATCGATACGAGCAGTACTTC	CASGRGQGYRYEQYF
TRBV5-1	15	.	few	TRBJ2-2	TGCGCCAGCAGCTTGAGCCTGGAGGGCACCGGGGAGCTGTTTTTT	CASSLSLEGTGELFF
TRBV10-3	15	.	many	TRBJ2-7	TGTGCCATCAGGGGGGAATCAGGGGCTGCGTACGAGCAGTACTTC	CAIRGESGAAYEQYF
TRBV28	12	.	few	TRBJ1-5	TGTGCCAGCTTAGCAAGCAATCAGCCCCAGCATTTT	CASLASNQPQHF
TRBV4-1	16	.	few	TRBJ1-2	TGCGCCAGCAGCCAAACCGGGACCTTTGGGGACTATGGCTACACCTTC	CASSQTGTFGDYGYTF
TRBV29-1	13	.	few	TRBJ2-1	TGCAGCGCACGACTAGGATCCTACAATGAGCAGTTCTTC	CSARLGSYNEQFF
TRBV13	17	TRBD2	many	TRBJ2-5	TGTGCCAGCAGCTTACGGGGCCGACTAGCGGGACGAGAGACCCAGTACTTC	CASSLRGRLAGRETQYF
TRBV9	14	.	.	TRBJ2-1	TGTGCCAGCAGCGTCCCCGGGGCCTACAATGAGCAGTTCTTC	CASSVPGAYNEQFF
TRBV12-3/TRBV12-4	15	.	.	TRBJ1-4	TGTGCCAGCAGTTTTGGGACATCATATAATGAAAAACTGTTTTTT	CASSFGTSYNEKLFF
TRBV7-2	13	.	.	TRBJ1-1	TGTGCCAGCAGCACCCGGACGGTAGCTGAAGCTTTCTTT	CASSTRTVAEAFF
TRBV6-1	20	TRBD2	few	TRBJ2-1	TGTGCCAGCAGTTGGCTCCCGCTAGCGGGAGGGCCTAGCTCCTACAATGAGCAGTTCTTC	CASSWLPLAGGPSSYNEQFF
TRBV6-1	13	.	.	TRBJ2-2	TGTGCCAGCATCCCAAAGGGAGCCGGGGAGCTGTTTTTT	CASIPKGAGELFF
TRBV5-5	14	.	.	TRBJ2-5	TGTGCCAGCAGCTCCCCGGGAAACGGGGAGACCCAGTACTTC	CASSSPGNGETQYF
TRBV9	13	.	once	TRBJ1-2	TGTGCCAGCAGCGTAGCAGGGAACTATGGCTACACCTTC	CASSVAGNYGYTF
TRBV7-8	16	TRBD2	.	TRBJ2-7	TGTGCCAGCAGCTTAGCCAGGACTAGCGGGAGATACGAGCAGTACTTC	CASSLARTSGRYEQYF
TRBV18	14	.	many	TRBJ1-2	TGTGCCAGCTCGGCAGTCGCTGGGAACTATGGCTACACCTTC	CASSAVAGNYGYTF
TRBV20-1	10	.	many	TRBJ2-5	TGCAGTGCTAGCCTAGCCATCCAGTACTTC	CSASLAIQYF
TRBV3-1	18	TRBD2	many	TRBJ2-3	TGTGCCAGCAGCCGCGGGAGAGGCAGCAGGGTTGTTGCAGATACGCAGTATTTT	CASSRGRGSRVVADTQYF
TRBV12-3/TRBV12-4	15	.	many	TRBJ1-1	TGTGCCAGCTGGACTCCCGGTCTTTACAATGCTGAAGCTTTCTTT	CASWTPGLYNAEAFF
TRBV29-1	10	.	many	TRBJ2-5	TGCAGCGCCGAACAAGAGACCCAGTACTTC	CSAEQETQYF
TRBV11-2	19	TRBD2	many	TRBJ2-1	TGTGCCAGCAGCTTAGAAGGAACTAGCGGGAGTAAGTCCTACAATGAGCAGTTCTTC	CASSLEGTSGSKSYNEQFF
TRBV18	14	.	.	TRBJ2-6	TGTGCCAGCTCACCAAGGCGCGTGGCCAACGTCCTGACTTTC	CASSPRRVANVLTF
TRBV30	17	TRBD2	.	TRBJ2-7	TGTGCCTGGAGTGTATTACGGACTAGCGGGAGGGCCAGCGAGCAGTACTTC	CAWSVLRTSGRASEQYF
TRBV12-5	13	.	once	TRBJ1-5	TGTGCTAGTGGTTTGGGGTCAGATCAGCCCCAGCATTTT	CASGLGSDQPQHF
TRBV27	15	.	few	TRBJ2-1	TGTGCCAGCAGTTCGACCCCCAGGGGCAATAATGAGCAGTTCTTC	CASSSTPRGNNEQFF
TRBV24-1	14	.	.	TRBJ2-1	TGTGCCACCAGTGATCTGCAGGGGAAAGATGAGCAGTTCTTC	CATSDLQGKDEQFF
TRBV12-3/TRBV12-4	12	.	many	TRBJ2-2	TGTGCCAGCAGTTTAAGGAGCGGGGAGCTGTTTTTT	CASSLRSGELFF
TRBV6-1	12	.	few	TRBJ2-2	TGTGCCAGCAGTTGGGTTCCCGGGGAGCTGTTTTTT	CASSWVPGELFF
TRBV6-5	13	.	many	TRBJ1-1	TGTGCCAGCAGTTACTCGGCGGGCACTGAAGCTTTCTTT	CASSYSAGTEAFF
TRBV25-1	15	.	.	TRBJ2-3	TGTGCCAGTTATATTGAAGATGAACCCACAGATACGCAGTATTTT	CASYIEDEPTDTQYF
TRBV5-5	16	.	few	TRBJ2-7	TGTGCCAGCAGCTTGTCGGCTAGCGCTTGGTCTGGGGAGCAGTACTTC	CASSLSASAWSGEQYF
TRBV25-1	12	.	.	TRBJ2-3	TGTGCCAGCAGTGCCTGGGAAGATACGCAGTATTTT	CASSAWEDTQYF
TRBV29-1	15	.	.	TRBJ2-3	TGCAGCGTTGAAGAGTCTACTGTTTACACAGATACGCAGTATTTT	CSVEESTVYTDTQYF
TRBV27	15	.	once	TRBJ2-3	TGTGCCAGCGGCCTGTCGGGCTTGCCCCCAGATACGCAGTATTTT	CASGLSGLPPDTQYF
TRBV2	15	.	few	TRBJ1-5	TGTGCCAGCAGTAATCACGGGGATGCGGGGCAGCCCCAGCATTTT	CASSNHGDAGQPQHF
TRBV5-1	14	.	many	TRBJ1-1	TGCGCCAGCGGCCTGACGGAAGGGAATCGCGCAGCTTTCTTT	CASGLTEGNRAAFF
TRBV27	13	.	.	TRBJ1-6	TGTGCCAGCAGTTCAACGTGGGATTCACCCCTCCACTTT	CASSSTWDSPLHF
TRBV28	14	TRBD1	.	TRBJ2-7	TGTGCCAGCAGTCCCGGGACAGTTTTTAACGAGCAGTACTTC	CASSPGTVFNEQYF
TRBV6-1	15	.	few	TRBJ1-3	TGTGCCAGCAGCAAGGGACTCCTCGAGGGAAACACCATATATTTT	CASSKGLLEGNTIYF
TRBV20-1	15	.	.	TRBJ2-7	TGCAGTGCTAGAGATAAGCGGGGACACCTCTACGAGCAGTACTTC	CSARDKRGHLYEQYF
TRBV18	14	.	few	TRBJ2-2	TGTGCCAGCTCACCCACATACGGGTCCGGGGAGCTGTTTTTT	CASSPTYGSGELFF